This T cell receptor (beta chain) was sequenced for a study of technical replicates of blood from a few donors. Trimming cost V 5 bases and J 8 bases, with 10 bases left between them. The CDR3 has 12 amino acids. Germline loops: CDR1 ENHRY, CDR2 SYGVKD. Sequencing used immunoSEQ multiplex PCR; TCRdb keeps in-frame clones, though not all of them. The data show roughly 69,000 clones, with nearly 98% seen just once and about 0.31% held by the top ten. In this sample, this clone turned up once. V usage is TRBV10-3 and J usage is TRBJ2-1; D unresolved. Material for sequencing was T cells isolated from PBMCs. The TCR was taken from a human donor in good health. The CDR3 here is CAISPSLYEQFF. The CDR3 region has the DNA TGTGCCATCAGTCCCTCCCTCTATGAGCAGTTCTTC.